One sample yielded the 7 T cell receptor beta chains listed below, sequenced in a study of T cell responses to AZD1222 COVID-19 vaccine. Some clones are missing from TCRdb's copy, which holds only in-frame ones; the method was immunoSEQ multiplex PCR. The table has about 130,000 clones, approximately 84% seen once. The material was peripheral blood, obtained on day 0 of AZD1222 vaccination. All receptors come from an adult in good health.

The rearrangement joins TRBV7-2 to TRBJ1-2; D is perhaps TRBD1 (5 bases). The CDR3 is 16 residues long. The V gene's germline CDR1 is SGHTA and CDR2 FQGNSA. V lost 0 bases and J lost 7, with 18 bases in between. As DNA, the CDR3 is TGTGCCAGCAGCTTAGCGGGGGGTGGTTCGGGTCTTGGCTACACCTTC. Translated, it gives CASSLAGGGSGLGYTF. Supplemented by reference TRBV7-2 and TRBJ1-2, the full variable domain reads GAGVSQSPSNKVTEKGKDVELRCDPISGHTALYWYRQSLGQGLEFLIYFQGNSAPDKSGLPSDRFSAERTGGSVSTLTIQRTQQEDSAVYLCASSLAGGGSGLGYTFGSGTRLTVV.

The chain employs TRBV7-2 and TRBJ1-1, with D hard to call. This CDR3 has 13 amino acids. In germline, CDR1 is SGHTA, CDR2 FQGNSA. The V and J ends lost 3 bases and 1 base respectively, with 6 bases between them. The CDR3 reads CASSFEPNTEAFF. CDR3 DNA sequence: TGTGCCAGCAGCTTCGAACCGAACACTGAAGCTTTCTTT.

The chain recombines TRBV6-1 with TRBJ1-1, with D possibly TRBD1 on 6 matching bases. The CDR3 spans 14 residues. CDR1 is MNHNS, CDR2 SASEGT, per germline. V lost 3 bases to trimming and J lost 7 bases, with 15 bases between them. CDR3 region: CASSEGAGWGEAFF. The CDR3, as DNA: TGTGCCAGCAGTGAGGGGGCAGGTTGGGGTGAAGCTTTCTTT.

The chain joins TRBV11-2 to TRBJ1-1; D remains unclear. The V gene lost 1 base and the J gene lost 3 bases, with 15 bases spanning the gap. The CDR3 has 16 amino acids. The germline CDR1 and CDR2 sequences are SGHAT and FQNNGV. The CDR3 reads CASSLGLQRPYTEAFF. The CDR3 bases are TGTGCCAGCAGCTTAGGGCTCCAGCGGCCCTACACTGAAGCTTTCTTT.

The chain has TRBV11-2 and TRBJ1-1; D perhaps matches TRBD1 (6 bases). This CDR3 comprises 14 residues. V shed 0 bases and J shed 8 bases, with 13 bases lying between them. Germline lookup yields CDR1 SGHAT and CDR2 FQNNGV. CDR3 sequence: CASSLEWGQLEAFF. For the CDR3, the DNA is TGTGCCAGCAGCTTAGAGTGGGGGCAGTTGGAAGCTTTCTTT.

The chain carries TRBV12-3 or TRBV12-4 and TRBJ1-1; D might be TRBD1 (5 bases). The CDR3 is 13 residues long. Trimming left V 0 bases short and J 8 bases short, with 10 bases between. This chain's CDR3 is CASSLAQGREAFF. In nucleotides, the CDR3 is TGTGCCAGCAGTTTAGCGCAGGGAAGAGAAGCTTTCTTT.

On this clone itself: One junction end does not reproduce the germline sequence, and a read error may be involved. CDR3 in DNA: TGTGCCAGCAGTAACTCAATTTCTCAGGGGACCGCAGGTTTCTTT. This codes for CASSNSISQGTAGFF. V usage is TRBV6-2 or TRBV6-3 and J usage is TRBJ1-1, with D possibly matching TRBD1 (6 bases). The CDR3 is made up of 15 amino acids. Germline V gene sequence: CDR1 MNHEY, CDR2 SVGEGT.